The sequence of this TCR beta chain was determined in a study of vaccination and CD4 T cells after COVID-19. A remark on this clonotype: Its antigen remains unidentified.

Sequencing of DNA taken from cultured CD4+ T cells relied on the Oncomine TCR Beta short-read assay. Each CDR3 protein is one row after TCRdb ran MiXCR on the PCR reads. The table records about 13,000 distinct CDR3 sequences, approximately 46% of them present only once. From germline, CDR1 is MDHEN and CDR2 SYDVKM. V gave up 3 bases and J gave up 0 bases, with 14 bases separating them. The CDR3 has 16 amino acids. Treatment defined: roughly 10-day PBMC culture with coronavirus spike peptide pools or control peptides (ViraFEST assay). The receptor comes from a human donor who had recovered from COVID-19. The sample was CD4+ T cells from blood, cultured in vitro, taken after SARS-CoV-2 vaccination. The rearrangement uses TRBV28 and TRBJ1-1; D is uncertain. The CDR3, as DNA: TGTGCCAGCAGTTTTTCCGGGAGCAGGCTGAACACTGAAGCTTTCTTT. Translated: CASSFSGSRLNTEAFF.